The source of this T cell receptor beta chain is a study of T cells in Graves' hyperthyroidism and ophthalmopathy. Study-wide findings and caveats: Most clonotypes that expanded in the thyroid above 0.001 also showed up in blood.

Amplification of TCR beta CDR3 regions was performed using RNA transcripts as template. Researchers ran a first-round RT-PCR on the TCR CDR3 using the HTBI primer set. A single record per CDR3 protein comes from TCRdb applying MiXCR to the multiplex PCR reads. Of 300,000 to 450,000 distinct CDR3 sequences in the sample, 14% were seen once. Uncontrolled infection, other autoimmune disease, pregnancy or lactation excluded patients. Each 10 ml fresh peripheral blood draw supplied the PBMCs. This clonotype was seen ten or more times. Its antigen is as yet unknown. This CDR3 has 15 residues. CDR1 is MDHEN, CDR2 SYDVKM, per germline. V shed 3 bases and J 6 bases; nucleotides not matched to a gene: 5.

This receptor was obtained from a woman in her 30s with Graves' ophthalmopathy. Source material: blood. This chain connects TRBV28 to TRBJ2-1; 10 bases are shared with TRBD1. The CDR3 coding sequence is TGTGCCAGCAGTTTGACAGGACAGGGGGTCAATGAGCAGTTCTTC. Encoded protein: CASSLTGQGVNEQFF.